Below, 14 T cell receptor beta chains from the same sample are listed, as sequenced in a study of blood T cell repertoires in COVID-19. Only in-frame clones appear in the TCRdb table, and some are missing; sequencing was by immunoSEQ multiplex PCR. The profile shows roughly 90,000 clones, 75% to 90% of them singletons. Source material: peripheral blood. The receptors derive from a woman at least 80 years old with active or convalescent COVID-19.

The chain is built from TRBV7-8 and TRBJ2-1, with TRBD2 identical over 10 bases. CDR3 length: 14 residues. Germline values: CDR1 SGHVS, CDR2 FQNEAQ. V shed 5 bases, J shed 10 bases, and the junction held 8 bases outside the gene matches. Here the CDR3 reads CASSNERGGNEQFF. The CDR3 nucleotides read TGTGCCAGCAGCAACGAGCGGGGGGGCAACGAGCAGTTCTTC.

The rearrangement uses TRBV27 and TRBJ2-3; D perhaps matches TRBD1 (5 bases). The CDR3 spans 16 residues. Germline loops: CDR1 MNHEY, CDR2 SMNVEV (reference sequence). Trimming stripped 8 bases from V and 6 bases from J, with 24 bases between. This CDR3 reads CASSRGGALKDDTQYF. CDR3 nucleotide sequence: TGTGCCAGCTCCCGAGGTGGGGCCTTAAAAGACGATACGCAGTATTTT.

The CDR3 reads CSVLQGRFSEQYF. CDR3 coding DNA: TGCAGCGTCCTCCAGGGCCGGTTCAGCGAGCAGTACTTC. V usage is TRBV29-1 and J usage is TRBJ2-7; TRBD1 is a possible D gene (5 bases). The CDR3 length is 13 residues. Germline V gives CDR1 SQVTM, CDR2 ANQGSEA. With 6 bases removed from V and 6 bases from J, the gap between germline ends came to 18 bases.

Only one count was recorded for this clone. The rearrangement uses TRBV7-8 and TRBJ1-3; 7 bases are shared with TRBD1. J lost 14 bases, V lost 5 bases, and 9 bases had no gene match. The CDR3 spans 12 residues. CDR1 and CDR2 (germline): SGHVS, FQNEAQ. CDR3 in DNA: TGTGCCAGCAGCCCTTTCCCGGGACAGCTATATTTT. Amino acids: CASSPFPGQLYF. Using reference TRBV7-8 and TRBJ1-3 for the parts outside the CDR3, the full variable domain is GAGVSQSPRYKVAKRGQDVALRCDPISGHVSLFWYQQALGQGPEFLTYFQNEAQLDKSGLPSDRFFAERPEGSVSTLKIQRTQQEDSAVYLCASSPFPGQLYFGEGSWLTVV.

V is TRBV9 and J is TRBJ1-5, with 9 nucleotides matching TRBD1. The CDR3 is 14 residues long. From germline, CDR1 is SGDLS and CDR2 YYNGEE. The V segment lost 2 bases and the J segment 5 bases; nucleotides outside the gene matches: 2. The CDR3 nucleotides are TGTGCCAGCAGCGTCGGACAGGGGTATCAGCCCCAGCATTTT. This sequence encodes CASSVGQGYQPQHF.

This clone was seen just once. This chain links TRBV5-1 with TRBJ1-2, with 7 bases fitting TRBD1. The CDR3 length is 14 residues. V lost 5 bases and J lost 5; bases outside the gene matches: 9. Germline V gene sequence: CDR1 SGHRS, CDR2 YFSETQ. Here the CDR3 reads CASSLGATGYGYTF. CDR3 in DNA: TGCGCCAGCAGTCTGGGGGCGACAGGGTATGGCTACACCTTC.

This CDR3 reads CASSHSGDPATNEKLFF. The CDR3 region has the DNA TGTGCCAGCAGCCATTCGGGTGACCCTGCAACTAATGAAAAACTGTTTTTT. The chain recombines TRBV3-1 (or the pseudogene TRBV3-2) with TRBJ1-4; D is unresolved. The CDR3 length is 17 residues. Germline loops: CDR1 LGHDT, CDR2 YNNKEL (reference sequence). V was pared by 3 bases and J by 0 bases, with 14 bases between.

This chain connects TRBV19 to TRBJ1-5, with D unresolved. Germline V CDR1 and CDR2: LNHDA, SQIVND (reference sequence). Trimming left V 0 bases short and J 9 bases short, with 9 bases between. The CDR3 contains 13 residues. The CDR3 is CASSIEGERPQHF. The CDR3, as DNA: TGTGCCAGTAGTATAGAAGGCGAGCGGCCCCAGCATTTT.

The chain couples TRBV11-3 to TRBJ2-2; TRBD1 matches 7 bases. The trim removed 4 bases at V and 4 bases at J, leaving 3 bases unmatched. Germline V gene sequence: CDR1 SGHNT, CDR2 YENEEA. The CDR3 is 14 residues long. CDR3 sequence (DNA): TGTGCCAGCAGCTCCCGACAGGGCACCGGGGAGCTGTTTTTT. Protein product: CASSSRQGTGELFF.

The chain uses TRBV5-5 and TRBJ1-2; 10 bases are a match to TRBD1. The CDR3 consists of 15 residues. Germline trimming cut 0 bases from V and 8 bases from J; bases unmatched to any gene: 7. Germline V gene sequence: CDR1 SGHKS, CDR2 YYEKEE (reference sequence). CDR3 in DNA: TGTGCCAGCAGCTTGGATGGACAGGGGGTCGGGGGCTACACCTTC. Translated, it gives CASSLDGQGVGGYTF. Filled out from reference TRBV5-5 and TRBJ1-2, the complete variable domain reads DAGVTQSPTHLIKTRGQQVTLRCSPISGHKSVSWYQQVLGQGPQFIFQYYEKEERGRGNFPDRFSARQFPNYSSELNVNALLLGDSALYLCASSLDGQGVGGYTFGSGTRLTVV.

The chain combines TRBV6-5 with TRBJ1-1; D not resolved. The ends were cut back, 6 bases at V and 0 bases at J, with 11 bases in the middle. The CDR3 is 14 residues long. Germline CDR1 is MNHEY and CDR2 is SVGAGI. Written as DNA, the CDR3 is TGTGCCAGCAGCCCGACGGGAGTGAACACTGAAGCTTTCTTT. Amino acids: CASSPTGVNTEAFF.

The chain joins TRBV18 to TRBJ1-2; maybe TRBD1 (6 bases). The CDR3 loop spans 15 amino acids. CDR1 and CDR2 (germline): KGHSH, LQKENI. The ends were cut back, 2 bases at V and 3 bases at J, with 13 bases in the middle. The CDR3 sequence: CASSPGAQGHYGYTF. The CDR3 nucleotides read TGTGCCAGCTCACCAGGGGCACAGGGCCACTATGGCTACACCTTC.

The chain has TRBV30 and TRBJ1-2, with D possibly matching TRBD1 (6 bases). Germline V lookup: CDR1 GTSNPN, CDR2 SVGIG (reference sequence). The CDR3 has 13 residues. V shed 2 bases and J shed 8 bases, with 15 bases lying between them. CDR3 sequence reads: CAWSPTGIQGYTF. The CDR3 DNA reads as TGTGCCTGGAGTCCAACAGGGATTCAGGGCTACACCTTC. Full variable domain (rest looked up from reference TRBV30 and TRBJ1-2): SQTIHQWPATLVQPVGSPLSLECTVEGTSNPNLYWYRQAAGRGLQLLFYSVGIGQISSEVPQNLSASRPQDRQFILSSKKLLLSDSGFYLCAWSPTGIQGYTFGSGTRLTVV.

The chain has TRBV18 and TRBJ1-2; 8 bases fit TRBD1. V gave up 5 bases and J gave up 5 bases; unmatched junction bases: 10. The CDR3 runs 15 residues. Germline V lookup: CDR1 KGHSH, CDR2 LQKENI. The CDR3 loop is CASSLDREGGYGYTF. As DNA, the CDR3 is TGTGCCAGCTCATTGGACAGGGAAGGGGGTTATGGCTACACCTTC.